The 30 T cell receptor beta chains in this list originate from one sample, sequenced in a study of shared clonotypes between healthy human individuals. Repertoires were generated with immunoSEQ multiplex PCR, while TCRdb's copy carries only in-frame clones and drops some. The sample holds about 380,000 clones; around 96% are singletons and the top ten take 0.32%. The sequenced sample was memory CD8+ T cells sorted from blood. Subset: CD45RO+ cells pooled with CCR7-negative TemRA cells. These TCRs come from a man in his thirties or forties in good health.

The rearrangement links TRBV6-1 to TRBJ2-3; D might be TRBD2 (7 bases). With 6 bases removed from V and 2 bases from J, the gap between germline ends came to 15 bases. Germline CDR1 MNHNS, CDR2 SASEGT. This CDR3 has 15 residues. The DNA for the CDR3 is TGTGCCAGCAGCGTTCGGGGGGCGGTCACAGATACGCAGTATTTT. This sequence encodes CASSVRGAVTDTQYF.

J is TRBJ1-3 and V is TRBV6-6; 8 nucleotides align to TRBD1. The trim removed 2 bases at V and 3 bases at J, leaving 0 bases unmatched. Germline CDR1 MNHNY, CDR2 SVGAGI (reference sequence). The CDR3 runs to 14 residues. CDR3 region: CASSYTGGGNTIYF. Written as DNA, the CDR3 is TGTGCCAGCAGTTACACAGGGGGTGGAAACACCATATATTTT.

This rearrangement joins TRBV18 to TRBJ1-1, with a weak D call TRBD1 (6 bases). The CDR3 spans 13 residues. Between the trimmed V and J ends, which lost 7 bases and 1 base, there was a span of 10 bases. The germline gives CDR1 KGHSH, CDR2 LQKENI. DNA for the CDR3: TGTGCCAGCTACCGCAGGGGGAACACTGAAGCTTTCTTT. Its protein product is CASYRRGNTEAFF.

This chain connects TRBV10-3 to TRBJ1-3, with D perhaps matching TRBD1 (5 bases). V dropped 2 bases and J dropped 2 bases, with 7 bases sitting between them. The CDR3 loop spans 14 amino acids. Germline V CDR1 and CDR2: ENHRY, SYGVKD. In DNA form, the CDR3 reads TGTGCCATCAGTGAGCGGGGGGCTGGAAACACCATATATTTT. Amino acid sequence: CAISERGAGNTIYF.

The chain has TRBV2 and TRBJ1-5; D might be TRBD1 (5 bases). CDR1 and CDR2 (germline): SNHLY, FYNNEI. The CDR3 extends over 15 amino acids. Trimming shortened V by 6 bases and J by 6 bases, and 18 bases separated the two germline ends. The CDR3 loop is CASSEPRGGFQPQHF. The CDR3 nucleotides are TGTGCCAGCAGCGAGCCCCGGGGGGGGTTTCAGCCCCAGCATTTT.

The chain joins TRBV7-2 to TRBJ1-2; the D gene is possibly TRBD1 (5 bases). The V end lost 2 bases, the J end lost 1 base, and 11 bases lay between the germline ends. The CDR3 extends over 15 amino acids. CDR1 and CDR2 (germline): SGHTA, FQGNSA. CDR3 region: CASSLRGGRNYGYTF. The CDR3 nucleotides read TGTGCCAGCAGCTTACGCGGGGGACGTAACTATGGCTACACCTTC.

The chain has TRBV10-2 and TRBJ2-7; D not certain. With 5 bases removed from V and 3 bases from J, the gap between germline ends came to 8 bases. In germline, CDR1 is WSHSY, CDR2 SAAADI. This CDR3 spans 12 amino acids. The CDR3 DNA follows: TGCGCCAGCAGTAGGGTAAACTACGAGCAGTACTTC. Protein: CASSRVNYEQYF.

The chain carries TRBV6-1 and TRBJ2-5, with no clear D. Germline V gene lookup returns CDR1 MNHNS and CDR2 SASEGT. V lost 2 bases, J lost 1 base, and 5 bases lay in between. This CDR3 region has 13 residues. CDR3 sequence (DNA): TGTGCCAGCAGTGAACGGGCCCAAGAGACCCAGTACTTC. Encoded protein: CASSERAQETQYF.

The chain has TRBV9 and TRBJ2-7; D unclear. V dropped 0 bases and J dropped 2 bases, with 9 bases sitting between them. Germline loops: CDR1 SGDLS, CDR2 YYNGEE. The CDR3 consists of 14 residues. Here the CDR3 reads CASSVGGPPYEQYF. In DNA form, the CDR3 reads TGTGCCAGCAGCGTAGGCGGACCTCCCTACGAGCAGTACTTC.

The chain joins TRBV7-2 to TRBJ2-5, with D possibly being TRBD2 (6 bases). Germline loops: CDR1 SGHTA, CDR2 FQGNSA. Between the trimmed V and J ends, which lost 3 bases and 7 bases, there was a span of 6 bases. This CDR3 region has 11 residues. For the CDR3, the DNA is TGTGCCAGCAGCTTGGGGGGGACCCAGTACTTC. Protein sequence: CASSLGGTQYF.

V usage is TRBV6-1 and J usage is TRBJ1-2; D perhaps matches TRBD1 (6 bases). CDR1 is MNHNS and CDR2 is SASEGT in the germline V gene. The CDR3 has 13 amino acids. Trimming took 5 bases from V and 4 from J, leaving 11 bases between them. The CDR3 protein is CASSPGVPYGYTF. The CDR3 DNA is TGTGCCAGCAGTCCAGGGGTCCCCTATGGCTACACCTTC.

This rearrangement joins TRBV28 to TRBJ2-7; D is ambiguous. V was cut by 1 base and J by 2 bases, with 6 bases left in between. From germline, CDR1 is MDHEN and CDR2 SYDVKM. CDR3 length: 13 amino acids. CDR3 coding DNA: TGTGCCAGCAGTTTATCCCGTACCTACGAGCAGTACTTC. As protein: CASSLSRTYEQYF. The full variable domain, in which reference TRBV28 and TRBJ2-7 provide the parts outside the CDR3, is DVKVTQSSRYLVKRTGEKVFLECVQDMDHENMFWYRQDPGLGLRLIYFSYDVKMKEKGDIPEGYSVSREKKERFSLILESASTNQTSMYLCASSLSRTYEQYFGPGTRLTVT.

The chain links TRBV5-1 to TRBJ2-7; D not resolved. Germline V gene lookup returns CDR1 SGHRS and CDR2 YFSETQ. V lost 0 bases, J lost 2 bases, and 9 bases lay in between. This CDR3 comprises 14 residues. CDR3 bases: TGCGCCAGCAGCTTGGACACAGCGCCCTACGAGCAGTACTTC. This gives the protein CASSLDTAPYEQYF.

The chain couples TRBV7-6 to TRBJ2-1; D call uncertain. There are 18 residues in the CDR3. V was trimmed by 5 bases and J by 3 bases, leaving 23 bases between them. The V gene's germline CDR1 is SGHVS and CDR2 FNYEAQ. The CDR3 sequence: CASSIRPAQRSIYNEQFF. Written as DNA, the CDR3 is TGTGCCAGCAGCATTCGGCCGGCTCAGAGATCAATCTACAATGAGCAGTTCTTC.

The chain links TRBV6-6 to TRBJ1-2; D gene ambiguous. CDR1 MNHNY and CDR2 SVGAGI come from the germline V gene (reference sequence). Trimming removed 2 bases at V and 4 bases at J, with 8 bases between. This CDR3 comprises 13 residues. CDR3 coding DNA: TGTGCCAGCAGTTACGATGGAGCCTATGGCTACACCTTC. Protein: CASSYDGAYGYTF.

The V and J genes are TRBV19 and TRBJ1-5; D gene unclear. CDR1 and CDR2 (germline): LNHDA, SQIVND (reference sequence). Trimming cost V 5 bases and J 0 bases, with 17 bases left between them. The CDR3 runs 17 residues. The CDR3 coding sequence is TGTGCCAGTAGTGCGGACGTCAGTCCTTATAGCAATCAGCCCCAGCATTTT. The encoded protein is CASSADVSPYSNQPQHF.

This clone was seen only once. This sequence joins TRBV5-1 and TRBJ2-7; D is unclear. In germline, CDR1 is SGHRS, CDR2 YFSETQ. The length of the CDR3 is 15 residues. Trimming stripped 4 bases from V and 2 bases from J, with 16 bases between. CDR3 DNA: TGCGCCAGCAGCCCATTGGGGAAATTGACCTACGAGCAGTACTTC. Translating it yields CASSPLGKLTYEQYF.

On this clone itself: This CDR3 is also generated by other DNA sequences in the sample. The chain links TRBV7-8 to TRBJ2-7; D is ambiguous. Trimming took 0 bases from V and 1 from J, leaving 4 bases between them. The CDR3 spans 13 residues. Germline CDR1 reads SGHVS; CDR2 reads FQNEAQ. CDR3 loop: CASSLAGSYEQYF. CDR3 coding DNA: TGTGCCAGCAGCTTAGCGGGGTCCTACGAGCAGTACTTC.

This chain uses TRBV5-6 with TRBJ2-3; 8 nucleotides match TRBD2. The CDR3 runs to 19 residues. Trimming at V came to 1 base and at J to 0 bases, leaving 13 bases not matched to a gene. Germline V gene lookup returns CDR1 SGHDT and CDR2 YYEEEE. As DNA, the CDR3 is TGTGCCAGCAGCTTGTTCACTAGCGGACACCCACCTAGCACAGATACGCAGTATTTT. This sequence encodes CASSLFTSGHPPSTDTQYF.

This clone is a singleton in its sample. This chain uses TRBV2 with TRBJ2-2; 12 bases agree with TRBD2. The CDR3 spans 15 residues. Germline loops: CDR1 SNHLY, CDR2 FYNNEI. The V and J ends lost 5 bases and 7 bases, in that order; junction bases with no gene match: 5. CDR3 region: CASSRLAGVNGELFF. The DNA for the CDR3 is TGTGCCAGCAGTCGACTAGCGGGAGTGAACGGGGAGCTGTTTTTT.

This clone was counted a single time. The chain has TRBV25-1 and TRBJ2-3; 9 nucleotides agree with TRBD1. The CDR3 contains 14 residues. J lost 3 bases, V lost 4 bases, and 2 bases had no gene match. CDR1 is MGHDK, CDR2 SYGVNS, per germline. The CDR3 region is CASSGGTGTDTQYF. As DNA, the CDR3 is TGTGCCAGCAGTGGGGGGACAGGGACAGATACGCAGTATTTT.

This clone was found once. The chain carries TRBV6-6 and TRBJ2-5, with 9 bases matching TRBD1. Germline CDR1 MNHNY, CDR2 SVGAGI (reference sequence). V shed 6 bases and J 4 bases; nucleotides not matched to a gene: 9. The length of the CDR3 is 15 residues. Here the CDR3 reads CASRPGGTGPETQYF. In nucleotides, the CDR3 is TGTGCCAGCAGGCCCGGCGGGACAGGGCCAGAGACCCAGTACTTC.

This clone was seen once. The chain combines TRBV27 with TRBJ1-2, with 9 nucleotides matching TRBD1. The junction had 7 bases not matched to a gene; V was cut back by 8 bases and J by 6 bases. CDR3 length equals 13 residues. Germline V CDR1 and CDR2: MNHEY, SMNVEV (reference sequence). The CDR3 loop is CASCSGQGNGYTF. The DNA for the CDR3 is TGTGCCAGCTGCTCGGGACAGGGAAATGGCTACACCTTC.

The CDR3 DNA reads as TGTGCCAGCAGTTTCTTGCCCGGTTACGAGCAGTACTTC. Protein: CASSFLPGYEQYF. The V and J genes are TRBV28 and TRBJ2-7; no clear D. Trimming shortened V by 3 bases and J by 4 bases, and 10 bases separated the two germline ends. The V gene's germline CDR1 is MDHEN and CDR2 SYDVKM. The CDR3 spans 13 residues. Complete variable domain (other parts from reference TRBV28 and TRBJ2-7): DVKVTQSSRYLVKRTGEKVFLECVQDMDHENMFWYRQDPGLGLRLIYFSYDVKMKEKGDIPEGYSVSREKKERFSLILESASTNQTSMYLCASSFLPGYEQYFGPGTRLTVT.

The CDR3: CASKRYNEQFF. The CDR3 DNA reads as TGTGCCAGCAAGCGGTACAATGAGCAGTTCTTC. The rearrangement links TRBV28 to TRBJ2-1; D is perhaps TRBD2 (5 bases). CDR3 length: 11 residues. V lost 7 bases and J lost 4, with 5 bases in between. Germline CDR1 MDHEN, CDR2 SYDVKM.

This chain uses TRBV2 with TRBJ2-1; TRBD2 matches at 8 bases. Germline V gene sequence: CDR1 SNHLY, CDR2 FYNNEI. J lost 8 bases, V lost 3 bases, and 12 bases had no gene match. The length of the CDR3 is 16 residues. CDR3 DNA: TGTGCCAGCAGTGATAAGCGGGAGATGTTAGCGGATGAGCAGTTCTTC. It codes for CASSDKREMLADEQFF.

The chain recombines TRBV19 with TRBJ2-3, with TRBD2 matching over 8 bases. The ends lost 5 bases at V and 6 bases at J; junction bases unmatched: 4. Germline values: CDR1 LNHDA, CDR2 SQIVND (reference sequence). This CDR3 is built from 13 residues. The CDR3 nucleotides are TGTGCCAGTAGTGGCGGGAGGTTCGATACGCAGTATTTT. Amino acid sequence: CASSGGRFDTQYF.

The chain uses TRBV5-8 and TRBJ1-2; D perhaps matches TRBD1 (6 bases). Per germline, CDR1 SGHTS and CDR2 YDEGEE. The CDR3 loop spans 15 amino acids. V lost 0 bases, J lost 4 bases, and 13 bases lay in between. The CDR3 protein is CASSLDFSGAYGYTF. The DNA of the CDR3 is TGTGCCAGCAGCTTGGATTTTTCAGGGGCCTATGGCTACACCTTC.

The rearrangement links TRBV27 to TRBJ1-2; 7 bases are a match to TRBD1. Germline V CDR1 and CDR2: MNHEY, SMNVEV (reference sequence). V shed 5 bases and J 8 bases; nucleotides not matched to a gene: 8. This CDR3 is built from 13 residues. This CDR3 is CASSEPQGGGYTF. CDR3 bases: TGTGCCAGCAGTGAGCCCCAGGGGGGCGGCTACACCTTC.

CDR3 sequence (DNA): TGTGCCAGCAGTGGATTAGCGGGAGGGAATGAGCAGTTCTTC. Its protein is CASSGLAGGNEQFF. This chain connects TRBV2 to TRBJ2-1, with TRBD2 matching 11 bases. V lost 4 bases to trimming and J lost 7 bases; unmatched junction nucleotides: 3. Germline CDR1 is SNHLY and CDR2 is FYNNEI. The CDR3 totals 14 residues.